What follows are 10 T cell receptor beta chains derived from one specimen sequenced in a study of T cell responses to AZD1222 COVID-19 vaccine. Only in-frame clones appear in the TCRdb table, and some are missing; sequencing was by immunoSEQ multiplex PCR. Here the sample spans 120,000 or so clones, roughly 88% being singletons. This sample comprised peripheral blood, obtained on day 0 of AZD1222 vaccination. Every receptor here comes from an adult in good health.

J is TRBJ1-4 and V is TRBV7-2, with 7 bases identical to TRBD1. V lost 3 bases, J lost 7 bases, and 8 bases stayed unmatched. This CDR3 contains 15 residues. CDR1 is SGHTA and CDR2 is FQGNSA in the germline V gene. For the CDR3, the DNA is TGTGCCAGCAGCTTCTCCGGGACAGCCAGTGAAAAACTGTTTTTT. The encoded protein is CASSFSGTASEKLFF.

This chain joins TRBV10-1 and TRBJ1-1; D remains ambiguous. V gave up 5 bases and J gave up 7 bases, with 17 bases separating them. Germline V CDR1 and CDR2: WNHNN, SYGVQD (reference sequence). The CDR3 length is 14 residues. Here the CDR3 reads CASSRSSQTGEAFF. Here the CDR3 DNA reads TGCGCCAGCAGTCGGTCCAGCCAAACTGGTGAAGCTTTCTTT.

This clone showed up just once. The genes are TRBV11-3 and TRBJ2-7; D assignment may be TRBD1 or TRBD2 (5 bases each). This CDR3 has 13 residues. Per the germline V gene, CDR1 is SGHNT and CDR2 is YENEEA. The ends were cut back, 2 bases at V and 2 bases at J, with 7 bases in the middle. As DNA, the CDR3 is TGTGCCAGCAGCTTAAGGGGAGCCTACGAGCAGTACTTC. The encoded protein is CASSLRGAYEQYF. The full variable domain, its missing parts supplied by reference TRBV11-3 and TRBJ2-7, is EAGVVQSPRYKIIEKKQPVAFWCNPISGHNTLYWYLQNLGQGPELLIRYENEEAVDDSQLPKDRFSAERLKGVDSTLKIQPAELGDSAVYLCASSLRGAYEQYFGPGTRLTVT.

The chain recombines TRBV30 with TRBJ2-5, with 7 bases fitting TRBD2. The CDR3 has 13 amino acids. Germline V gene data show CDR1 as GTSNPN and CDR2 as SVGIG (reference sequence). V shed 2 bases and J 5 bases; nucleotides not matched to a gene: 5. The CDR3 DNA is TGTGCCTGGAGTAGAAGGACTAGGGAGACCCAGTACTTC. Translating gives CAWSRRTRETQYF.

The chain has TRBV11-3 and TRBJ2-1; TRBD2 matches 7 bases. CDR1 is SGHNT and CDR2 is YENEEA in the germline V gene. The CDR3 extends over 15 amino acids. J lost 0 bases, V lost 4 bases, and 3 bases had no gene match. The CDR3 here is CASSYSSGSYNEQFF. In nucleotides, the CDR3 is TGTGCCAGCAGCTACTCTAGCGGCTCCTACAATGAGCAGTTCTTC.

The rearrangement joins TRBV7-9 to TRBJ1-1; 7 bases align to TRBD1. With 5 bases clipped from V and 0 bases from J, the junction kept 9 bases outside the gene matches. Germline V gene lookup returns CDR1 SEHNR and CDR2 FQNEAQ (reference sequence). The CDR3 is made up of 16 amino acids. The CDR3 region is CASSPRGGGMNTEAFF. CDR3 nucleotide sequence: TGTGCCAGCAGCCCTCGGGGAGGGGGCATGAACACTGAAGCTTTCTTT.

CDR3 sequence reads: CASSAEGLNEQFF. The CDR3 DNA reads TGTGCCAGCAGTGCGGAGGGTCTCAATGAGCAGTTCTTC. The chain couples TRBV2 to TRBJ2-1; D is possibly TRBD2 (6 bases). V shed 4 bases and J shed 6 bases, with 10 bases lying between them. The germline CDR1 and CDR2 sequences are SNHLY and FYNNEI. The CDR3 is made up of 13 amino acids.

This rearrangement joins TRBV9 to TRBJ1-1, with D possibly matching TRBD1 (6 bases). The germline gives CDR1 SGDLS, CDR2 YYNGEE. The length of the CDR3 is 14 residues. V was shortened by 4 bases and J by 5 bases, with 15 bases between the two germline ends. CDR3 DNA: TGTGCCAGCAGCACGTCGACAGGTGCTACTGAAGCTTTCTTT. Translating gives CASSTSTGATEAFF.

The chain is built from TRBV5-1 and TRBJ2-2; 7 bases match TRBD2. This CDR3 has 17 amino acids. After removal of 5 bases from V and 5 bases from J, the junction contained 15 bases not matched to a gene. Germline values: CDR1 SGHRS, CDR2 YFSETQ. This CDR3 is CASSSLSGPGGTGELFF. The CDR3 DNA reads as TGCGCCAGCAGTTCCCTTAGCGGGCCCGGGGGGACCGGGGAGCTGTTTTTT. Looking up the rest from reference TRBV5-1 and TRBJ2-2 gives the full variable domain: KAGVTQTPRYLIKTRGQQVTLSCSPISGHRSVSWYQQTPGQGLQFLFEYFSETQRNKGNFPGRFSGRQFSNSRSEMNVSTLELGDSALYLCASSSLSGPGGTGELFFGEGSRLTVL.

The CDR3 protein is CASSLRQSSYEQYF. CDR3 bases: TGTGCCAGCTCACTCCGACAGAGCTCCTACGAGCAGTACTTC. The chain joins TRBV18 to TRBJ2-7; D is possibly TRBD1 (5 bases). Deletions cut 4 bases from V and 0 bases from J, with 10 bases between. Germline CDR1 is KGHSH and CDR2 is LQKENI. The CDR3 contains 14 residues.